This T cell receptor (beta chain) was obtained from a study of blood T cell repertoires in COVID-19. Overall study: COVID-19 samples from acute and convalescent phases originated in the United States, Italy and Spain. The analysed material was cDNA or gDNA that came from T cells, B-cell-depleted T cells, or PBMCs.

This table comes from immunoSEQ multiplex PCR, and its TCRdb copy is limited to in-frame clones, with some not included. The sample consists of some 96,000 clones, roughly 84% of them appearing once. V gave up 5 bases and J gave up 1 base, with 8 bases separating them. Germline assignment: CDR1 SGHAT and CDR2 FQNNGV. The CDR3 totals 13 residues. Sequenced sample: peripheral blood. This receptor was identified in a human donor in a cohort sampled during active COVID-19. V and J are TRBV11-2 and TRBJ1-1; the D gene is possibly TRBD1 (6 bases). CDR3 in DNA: TGTGCCAGCAGCAAGGGACAGAACACTGAAGCTTTCTTT. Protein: CASSKGQNTEAFF.